This T cell receptor (delta chain) stems from a study of gamma delta lymphoproliferative disorders and STAT genes. As for the study in general: Delta libraries were made per EuroClonality-NGS working group procedure.

TCRdb used CATT to re-call clones from the multiplex PCR reads. The sample records 1,500 to 2,000 delta-chain clones, about 3% being singletons. Germline lookup yields CDR1 GEAIGNYY and CDR2 EKD. The CDR3 has 19 residues. Trimming cost V 6 bases and J 0 bases; bases outside gene matches: 20. The receptor sequences were amplified from genomic DNA of peripheral blood mononuclear cells. Regarding this clone: TCRdb pairs this DNA with a much larger clone's protein that differs at residue 6, likely a read error; the protein shown was translated from the DNA.

Sequenced input: blood. The V call is TRDV2, the J call TRDJ1; 8 bases are a match to TRDD3. This clonotype was obtained from a human donor in good health. This chain's CDR3 is CACSSSEKGYDEYTDKLIF. DNA for the CDR3: TGTGCCTGTTCGAGTTCGGAGAAGGGATACGACGAGTACACCGATAAACTCATCTTT.